This TCR beta chain emerged from a study of tumor-infiltrating lymphocytes in primary liver carcinoma. The tissue used was unsorted bulk material of about 19-33 mg. RNA and DNA were co-extracted from it with the AllPrep DNA/RNA mini kit. The patients, who had chronic HBV infection, were treatment-naive (untreated). A constant-region primer served to make TCR beta cDNA from 500 to 550 ng total RNA. Three rounds of nested multiplex PCR with slightly modified ARM-PCR produced TCR beta libraries. TRBV1-TRBV30 forward primers paired with a C-beta reverse primer were used in the first two PCR rounds, which ran 9 to 10 cycles each. TCRdb redid the calling of the multiplex PCR reads with MiXCR, one entry per CDR3 protein. This sample has about 29,000 distinct CDR3 sequences, with about 79% found just once. A word on this clonotype: The conserved phenylalanine or tryptophan is not found at the CDR3 terminus, so this likely reflects a read error.

Germline CDR1 reads MGHRA; CDR2 reads YSYEKL. This CDR3 contains 15 residues. This TCR was recovered from a man aged 35 to 55 with primary liver carcinoma and hepatitis B virus infection. J is TRBJ2-7 and V is TRBV4-1; D is possibly TRBD1 (5 bases). Sample: liver tumor tissue from sampling region 5. This sample's subset: tumor region T5, tumor centre. CDR3 region: CASSQGQGGTYEQYL. CDR3 in DNA: TGTGCCAGCAGTCAAGGTCAGGGCGGAACCTACGAGCAGTACTTA.